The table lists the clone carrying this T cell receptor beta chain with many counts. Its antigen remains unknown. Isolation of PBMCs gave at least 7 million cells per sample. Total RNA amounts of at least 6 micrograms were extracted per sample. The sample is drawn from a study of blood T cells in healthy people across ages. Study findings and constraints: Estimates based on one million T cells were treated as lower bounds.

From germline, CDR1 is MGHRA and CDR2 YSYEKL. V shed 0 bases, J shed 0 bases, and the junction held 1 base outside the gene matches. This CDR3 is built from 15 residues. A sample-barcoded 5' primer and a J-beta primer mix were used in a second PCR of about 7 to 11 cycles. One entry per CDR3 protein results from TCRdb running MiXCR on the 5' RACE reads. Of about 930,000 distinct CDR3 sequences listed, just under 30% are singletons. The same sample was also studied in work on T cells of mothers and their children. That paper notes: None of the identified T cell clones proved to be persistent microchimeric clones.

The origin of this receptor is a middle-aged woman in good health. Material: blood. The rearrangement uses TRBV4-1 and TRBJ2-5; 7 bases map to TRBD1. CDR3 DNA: TGCGCCAGCAGCCAAGAAACAGGGGACCAAGAGACCCAGTACTTC. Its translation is CASSQETGDQETQYF.